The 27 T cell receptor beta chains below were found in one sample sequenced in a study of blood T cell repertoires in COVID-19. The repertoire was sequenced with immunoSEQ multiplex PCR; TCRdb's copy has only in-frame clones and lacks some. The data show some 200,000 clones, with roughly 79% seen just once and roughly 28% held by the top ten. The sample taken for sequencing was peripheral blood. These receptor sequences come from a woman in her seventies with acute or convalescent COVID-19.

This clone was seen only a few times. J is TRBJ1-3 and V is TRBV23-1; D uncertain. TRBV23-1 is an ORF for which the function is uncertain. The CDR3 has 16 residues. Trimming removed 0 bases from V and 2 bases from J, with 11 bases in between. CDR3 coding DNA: TGCGCCAGCAGTCAATCCGCTCGGGGAGCTGGAAACACCATATATTTT. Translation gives CASSQSARGAGNTIYF.

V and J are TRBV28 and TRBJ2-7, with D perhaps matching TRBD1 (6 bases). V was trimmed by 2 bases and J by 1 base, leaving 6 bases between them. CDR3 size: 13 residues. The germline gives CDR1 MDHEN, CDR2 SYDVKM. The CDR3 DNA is TGTGCCAGCAGTTTAAGGGGGTCCTACGAGCAGTACTTC. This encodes CASSLRGSYEQYF.

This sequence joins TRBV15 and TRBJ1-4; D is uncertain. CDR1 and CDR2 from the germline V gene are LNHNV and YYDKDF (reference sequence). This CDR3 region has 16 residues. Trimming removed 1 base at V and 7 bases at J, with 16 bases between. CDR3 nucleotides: TGTGCCACCAGCAGAGTCCCCATCATCTACGGTGAAAAACTGTTTTTT. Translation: CATSRVPIIYGEKLFF.

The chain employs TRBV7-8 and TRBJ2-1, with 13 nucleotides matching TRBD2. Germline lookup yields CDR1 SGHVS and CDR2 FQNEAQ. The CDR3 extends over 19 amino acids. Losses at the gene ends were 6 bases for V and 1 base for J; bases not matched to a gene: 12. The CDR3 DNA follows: TGTGCCAGCAGTAAATCCAGGACTAGCGGGAGCCCTTCCTACAATGAGCAGTTCTTC. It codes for CASSKSRTSGSPSYNEQFF.

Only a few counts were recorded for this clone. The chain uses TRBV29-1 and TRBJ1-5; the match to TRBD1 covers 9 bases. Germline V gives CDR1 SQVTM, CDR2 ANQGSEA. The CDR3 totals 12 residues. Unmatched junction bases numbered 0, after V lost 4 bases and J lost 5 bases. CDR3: CSVGQGDQPQHF. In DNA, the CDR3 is TGCAGCGTTGGACAGGGGGATCAGCCCCAGCATTTT. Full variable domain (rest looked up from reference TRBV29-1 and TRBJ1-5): SAVISQKPSRDICQRGTSLTIQCQVDSQVTMMFWYRQQPGQSLTLIATANQGSEATYESGFVIDKFPISRPNLTFSTLTVSNMSPEDSSIYLCSVGQGDQPQHFGDGTRLSIL.

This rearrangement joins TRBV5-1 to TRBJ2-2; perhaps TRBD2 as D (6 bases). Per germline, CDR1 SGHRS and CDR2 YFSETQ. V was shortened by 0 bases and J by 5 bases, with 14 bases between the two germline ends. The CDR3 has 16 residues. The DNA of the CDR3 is TGCGCCAGCAGCTTGGTCGGAGCGGCGGGAACCGGGGAGCTGTTTTTT. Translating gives CASSLVGAAGTGELFF.

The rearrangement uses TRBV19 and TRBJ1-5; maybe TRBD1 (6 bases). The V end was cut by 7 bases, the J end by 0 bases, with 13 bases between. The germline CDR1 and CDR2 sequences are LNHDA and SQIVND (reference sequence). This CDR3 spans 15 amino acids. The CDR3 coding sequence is TGTGCCAGTACCCAGGACAGTTTTAGCAATCAGCCCCAGCATTTT. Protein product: CASTQDSFSNQPQHF.

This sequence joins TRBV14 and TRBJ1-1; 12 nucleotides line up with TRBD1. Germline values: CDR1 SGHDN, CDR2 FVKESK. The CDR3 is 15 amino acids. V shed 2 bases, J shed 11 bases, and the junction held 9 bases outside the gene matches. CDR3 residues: CASSQLVGQGARAFF. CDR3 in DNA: TGTGCCAGCAGCCAATTAGTGGGACAGGGGGCGCGGGCTTTCTTT.

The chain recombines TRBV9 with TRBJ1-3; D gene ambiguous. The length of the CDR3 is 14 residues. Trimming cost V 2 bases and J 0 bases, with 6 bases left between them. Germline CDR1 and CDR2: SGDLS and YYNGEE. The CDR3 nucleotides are TGTGCCAGCAGCGTGGGGAGCTCTGGAAACACCATATATTTT. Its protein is CASSVGSSGNTIYF.

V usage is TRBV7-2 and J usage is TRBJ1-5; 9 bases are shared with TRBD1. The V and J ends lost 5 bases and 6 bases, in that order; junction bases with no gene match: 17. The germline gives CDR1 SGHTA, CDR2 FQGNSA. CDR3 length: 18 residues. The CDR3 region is CASSPGGQGSGYSQPQHF. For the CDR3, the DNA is TGTGCCAGCAGCCCAGGGGGACAGGGATCGGGATACAGTCAGCCCCAGCATTTT. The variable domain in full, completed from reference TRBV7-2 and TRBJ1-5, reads GAGVSQSPSNKVTEKGKDVELRCDPISGHTALYWYRQSLGQGLEFLIYFQGNSAPDKSGLPSDRFSAERTGGSVSTLTIQRTQQEDSAVYLCASSPGGQGSGYSQPQHFGDGTRLSIL.

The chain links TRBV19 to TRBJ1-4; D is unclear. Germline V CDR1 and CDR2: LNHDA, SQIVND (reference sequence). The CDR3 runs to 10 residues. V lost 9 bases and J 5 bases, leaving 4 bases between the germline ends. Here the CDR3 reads CASRNEKLFF. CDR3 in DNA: TGTGCCAGCAGAAATGAAAAACTGTTTTTT.

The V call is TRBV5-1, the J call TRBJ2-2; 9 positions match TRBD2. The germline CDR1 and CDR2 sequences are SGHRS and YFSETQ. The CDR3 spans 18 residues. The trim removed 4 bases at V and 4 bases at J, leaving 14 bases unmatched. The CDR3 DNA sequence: TGCGCCAGCAGCATAGGACTAGCGCTCGTCCCGGGCACCGGGGAGCTGTTTTTT. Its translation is CASSIGLALVPGTGELFF.

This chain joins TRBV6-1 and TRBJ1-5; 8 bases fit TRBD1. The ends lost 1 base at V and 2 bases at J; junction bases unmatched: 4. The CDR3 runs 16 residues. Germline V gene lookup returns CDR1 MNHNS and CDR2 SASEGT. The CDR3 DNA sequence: TGTGCCAGCAGTGAAGAGACAGGGGTGGGCAATCAGCCCCAGCATTTT. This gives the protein CASSEETGVGNQPQHF.

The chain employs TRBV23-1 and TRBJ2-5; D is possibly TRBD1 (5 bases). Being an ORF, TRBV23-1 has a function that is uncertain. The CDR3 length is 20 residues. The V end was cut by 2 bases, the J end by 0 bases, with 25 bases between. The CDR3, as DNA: TGCGCCAGCAGTCAAATCCCGACTTCAGGGTTCAGGCTGGACCAAGAGACCCAGTACTTC. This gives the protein CASSQIPTSGFRLDQETQYF.

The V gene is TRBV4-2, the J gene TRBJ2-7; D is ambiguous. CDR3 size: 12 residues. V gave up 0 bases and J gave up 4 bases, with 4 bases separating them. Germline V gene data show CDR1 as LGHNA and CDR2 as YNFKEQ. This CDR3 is CASSQDLYEQYF. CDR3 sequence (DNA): TGTGCCAGCAGCCAAGATCTGTACGAGCAGTACTTC.

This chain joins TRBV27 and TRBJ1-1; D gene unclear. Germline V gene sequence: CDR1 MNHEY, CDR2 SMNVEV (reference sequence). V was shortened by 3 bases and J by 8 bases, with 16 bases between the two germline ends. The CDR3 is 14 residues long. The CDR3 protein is CASSFRERSGEAFF. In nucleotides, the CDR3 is TGTGCCAGCAGTTTTAGAGAACGGTCAGGAGAAGCTTTCTTT.

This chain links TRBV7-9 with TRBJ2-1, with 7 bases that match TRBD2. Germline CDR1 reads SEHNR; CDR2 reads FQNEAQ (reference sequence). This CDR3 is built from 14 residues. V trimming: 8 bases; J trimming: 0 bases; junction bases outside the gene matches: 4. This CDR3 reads CASLGRASYNEQFF. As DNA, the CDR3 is TGTGCCAGCCTGGGGAGGGCCTCCTACAATGAGCAGTTCTTC. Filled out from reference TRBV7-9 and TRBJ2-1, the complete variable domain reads DTGVSQNPRHKITKRGQNVTFRCDPISEHNRLYWYRQTLGQGPEFLTYFQNEAQLEKSRLLSDRFSAERPKGSFSTLEIQRTEQGDSAMYLCASLGRASYNEQFFGPGTRLTVL.

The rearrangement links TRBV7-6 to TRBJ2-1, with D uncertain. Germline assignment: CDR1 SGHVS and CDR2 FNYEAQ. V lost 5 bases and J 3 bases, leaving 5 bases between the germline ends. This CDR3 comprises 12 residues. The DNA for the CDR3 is TGTGCCAGCAGCACTCGCTACAATGAGCAGTTCTTC. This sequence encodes CASSTRYNEQFF. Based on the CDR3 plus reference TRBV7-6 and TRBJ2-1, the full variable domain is GAGVSQSPRYKVTKRGQDVALRCDPISGHVSLYWYRQALGQGPEFLTYFNYEAQQDKSGLPNDRFSAERPEGSISTLTIQRTEQRDSAMYRCASSTRYNEQFFGPGTRLTVL.

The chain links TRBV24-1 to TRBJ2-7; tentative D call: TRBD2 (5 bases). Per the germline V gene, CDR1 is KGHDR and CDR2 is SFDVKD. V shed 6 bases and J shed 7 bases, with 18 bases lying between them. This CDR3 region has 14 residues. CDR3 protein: CATSYGLGSSEQYF. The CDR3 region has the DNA TGTGCCACCAGTTACGGACTGGGGTCGTCTGAGCAGTACTTC.

The CDR3 DNA reads as TGCGCCAGCAGCTTGTCGGTAGGGGGCAATCAGCCCCAGCATTTT. The encoded protein is CASSLSVGGNQPQHF. The chain is built from TRBV5-1 and TRBJ1-5; TRBD1 might be the D (5 bases). CDR3 length: 15 residues. V lost 1 base and J 2 bases, leaving 10 bases between the germline ends. Looked up from germline, CDR1 is SGHRS and CDR2 is YFSETQ.

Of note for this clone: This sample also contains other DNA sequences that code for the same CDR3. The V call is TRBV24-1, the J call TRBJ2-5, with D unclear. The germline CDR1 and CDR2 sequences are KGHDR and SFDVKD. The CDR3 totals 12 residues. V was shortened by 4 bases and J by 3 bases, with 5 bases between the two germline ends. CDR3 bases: TGTGCCACCAGTGACTCTAAAGAGACCCAGTACTTC. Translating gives CATSDSKETQYF.

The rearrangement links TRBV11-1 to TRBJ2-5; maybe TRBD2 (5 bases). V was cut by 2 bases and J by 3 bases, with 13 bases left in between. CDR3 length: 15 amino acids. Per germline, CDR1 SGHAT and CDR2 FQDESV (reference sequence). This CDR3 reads CASSLTPQREETQYF. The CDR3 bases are TGTGCCAGCAGCTTAACCCCACAGAGGGAAGAGACCCAGTACTTC.

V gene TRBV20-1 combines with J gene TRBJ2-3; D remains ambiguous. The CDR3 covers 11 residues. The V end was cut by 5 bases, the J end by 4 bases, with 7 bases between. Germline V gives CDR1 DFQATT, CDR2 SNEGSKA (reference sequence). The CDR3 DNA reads TGCAGTGCTGTAGCCGCAGATACGCAGTATTTT. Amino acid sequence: CSAVAADTQYF.

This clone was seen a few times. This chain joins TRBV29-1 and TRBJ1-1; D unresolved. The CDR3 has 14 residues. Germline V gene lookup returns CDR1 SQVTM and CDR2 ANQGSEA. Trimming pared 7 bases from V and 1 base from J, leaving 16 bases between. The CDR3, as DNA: TGCAGCGCACGGTGGAGGACCGAGAACACTGAAGCTTTCTTT. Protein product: CSARWRTENTEAFF.

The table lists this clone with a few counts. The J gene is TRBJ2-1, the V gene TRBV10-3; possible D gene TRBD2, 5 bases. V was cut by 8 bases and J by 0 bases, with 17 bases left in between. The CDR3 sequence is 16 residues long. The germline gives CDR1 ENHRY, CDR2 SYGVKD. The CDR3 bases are TGTGCCATCGCCTCATACAGCGGAAGCTCCTACAATGAGCAGTTCTTC. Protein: CAIASYSGSSYNEQFF.

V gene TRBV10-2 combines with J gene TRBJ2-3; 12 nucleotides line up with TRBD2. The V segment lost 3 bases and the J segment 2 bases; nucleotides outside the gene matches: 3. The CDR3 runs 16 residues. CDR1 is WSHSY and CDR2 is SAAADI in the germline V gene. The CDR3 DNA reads TGCGCCAGCAGTGAACGGACTAGCGGGATCACAGATACGCAGTATTTT. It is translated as CASSERTSGITDTQYF.

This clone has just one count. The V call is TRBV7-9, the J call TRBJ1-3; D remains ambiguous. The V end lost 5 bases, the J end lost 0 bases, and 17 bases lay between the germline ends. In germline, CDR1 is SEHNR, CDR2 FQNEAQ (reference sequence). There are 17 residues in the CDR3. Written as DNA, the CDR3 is TGTGCCAGCAGCCCCCGTGTCGGTTCGAGCTCTGGAAACACCATATATTTT. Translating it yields CASSPRVGSSSGNTIYF.